The next 15 T cell receptor beta chains were all read from a single sample in a study of vaccination effects on CD4 cells after COVID-19. These receptors are not linked to any known antigen. Antigen-specific CD4+ T cells expanded by the ViraFEST assay with viral peptide pools were then sequenced. Upon completion of around eleven days in culture, CD4+ T cells were isolated. The vaccine recipients had no prior SARS-CoV-2 infection, with negative nucleocapsid antibodies. Sequencing was performed with immunoSEQ multiplex PCR; in TCRdb, only in-frame clones are kept and a portion is missing. This sample has tens of thousands of clones; 77% occur once, and the top ten carry 2.9%. The input for sequencing was CD4+ T cells from PBMCs cultured with HCoV-NL63 spike peptides, taken before COVID-19 vaccination. These receptors were taken from a human donor who received a COVID-19 vaccine.

This clone was detected a few times. The CDR3 reads CASSNQAGSSTDTQYF. Here the CDR3 DNA reads TGTGCCAGTAGTAACCAGGCCGGGTCTAGCACAGATACGCAGTATTTT. The V call is TRBV19, the J call TRBJ2-3; D is ambiguous. Trimming cost V 4 bases and J 0 bases, with 14 bases left between them. The CDR3 length is 16 residues. Looked up from germline, CDR1 is LNHDA and CDR2 is SQIVND (reference sequence).

The chain joins TRBV6-5 to TRBJ1-5; D remains ambiguous. Trimming pared 6 bases from V and 3 bases from J, leaving 3 bases between. The CDR3 sequence is 11 residues long. Germline lookup yields CDR1 MNHEY and CDR2 SVGAGI. CDR3 region: CASRDNQPQHF. As DNA, the CDR3 is TGTGCCAGCAGAGACAATCAGCCCCAGCATTTT.

In this sample, this clone turned up a few times. V usage is TRBV7-2 and J usage is TRBJ2-3; 8 bases are a match to TRBD2. V lost 4 bases to trimming and J lost 7 bases; unmatched junction nucleotides: 10. Germline V gene data show CDR1 as SGHTA and CDR2 as FQGNSA. The CDR3 loop spans 15 amino acids. The CDR3 DNA sequence: TGTGCCAGCAGCTCAAGGTCGGGGGGGCGTAATACGCAGTATTTT. Translation gives CASSSRSGGRNTQYF.

The chain carries TRBV6-4 and TRBJ1-6, with TRBD1 matching 8 bases. This CDR3 is built from 14 residues. CDR1 is MRHNA and CDR2 is SNTAGT in the germline V gene. The trim removed 6 bases at V and 5 bases at J, leaving 3 bases unmatched. The CDR3 loop reads CASSGTGDNSPLHF. CDR3 nucleotides: TGTGCCAGCAGCGGGACAGGAGATAATTCACCCCTCCACTTT.

The rearrangement joins TRBV30 to TRBJ2-3; a possible D gene is TRBD2 (5 bases). Germline V CDR1 and CDR2: GTSNPN, SVGIG (reference sequence). The CDR3 covers 13 residues. V was trimmed by 3 bases and J by 0 bases, leaving 7 bases between them. The CDR3 sequence is CAWSRTSTDTQYF. CDR3 in DNA: TGTGCCTGGAGCCGGACTAGCACAGATACGCAGTATTTT.

This clone was seen more than once but under ten times. The chain combines TRBV2 with TRBJ2-7, with 7 bases that match TRBD1. Germline V gene lookup returns CDR1 SNHLY and CDR2 FYNNEI. Trimming took 6 bases from V and 4 from J; bases not matched to a gene: 9. CDR3 size: 14 residues. CDR3 in DNA: TGTGCCAGCAGGCCCAGGACAGGTGCTTACGAGCAGTACGTC. It is translated as CASRPRTGAYEQYV.

Comments on this clone: Because the CDR3's place on the DNA is in doubt, the DNA is left out and the CDR3 is given as listed by TCRdb. This chain links TRBV20-1 with TRBJ2-7; the DNA was not compared with TRBD2, the D call given in the table. The CDR3 spans 11 amino acids, including both terminal residues. Germline V gene sequence: CDR1 DFQATT, CDR2 SNEGSKA (reference sequence). Here the CDR3 reads CSARVASGAVV.

This clone was observed a single time. This rearrangement joins TRBV6-1 to TRBJ2-5; D call uncertain. The CDR3 extends over 14 amino acids. Germline V lookup: CDR1 MNHNS, CDR2 SASEGT. The V end lost 1 base, the J end lost 0 bases, and 6 bases lay between the germline ends. The CDR3 loop reads CASSEGAYQETQYF. CDR3 sequence (DNA): TGTGCCAGCAGTGAAGGGGCGTACCAAGAGACCCAGTACTTC.

The chain uses TRBV19 and TRBJ2-3, with D perhaps TRBD1 (6 bases). The CDR3 is 15 residues long. V gave up 2 bases and J gave up 5 bases, with 14 bases separating them. Germline V gene data show CDR1 as LNHDA and CDR2 as SQIVND (reference sequence). For the CDR3, the DNA is TGTGCCAGTAGTATAAACCCACAGGGAGTAGATACGCAGTATTTT. Encoded protein: CASSINPQGVDTQYF.

The CDR3 DNA sequence: TGCGCCAGCAGCCCAACTTCCCTGTTTTACAATGAGCAGTTCTTC. Protein sequence: CASSPTSLFYNEQFF. The chain carries TRBV4-1 and TRBJ2-1; the D is unclear. V lost 4 bases to trimming and J lost 4 bases, with 14 bases between them. The CDR3 length is 15 residues. Germline V gene data show CDR1 as MGHRA and CDR2 as YSYEKL.

This sequence joins TRBV18 and TRBJ1-5, with 8 bases fitting TRBD1. Germline V CDR1 and CDR2: KGHSH, LQKENI. V shed 4 bases, J shed 7 bases, and the junction held 3 bases outside the gene matches. This CDR3 has 13 residues. The CDR3 loop reads CASSQDRDQPQHF. In DNA form, the CDR3 reads TGTGCCAGCTCACAGGACAGGGACCAGCCCCAGCATTTT.

This clone has a single count. This chain uses TRBV5-1 with TRBJ2-1; unclear D gene. The germline V gene encodes CDR1 SGHRS and CDR2 YFSETQ. V was pared by 2 bases and J by 0 bases, with 6 bases between. The CDR3 spans 14 residues. The DNA for the CDR3 is TGCGCCAGCAGCTTCGGTTACTCCTACAATGAGCAGTTCTTC. It encodes CASSFGYSYNEQFF.

The chain uses TRBV5-1 and TRBJ1-2; TRBD1 agrees at 11 bases. Germline V gene lookup returns CDR1 SGHRS and CDR2 YFSETQ. There are 15 residues in the CDR3. Trimming removed 1 base from V and 8 bases from J; junction bases left unmatched: 7. The CDR3 reads CASSLLGQGARGYTF. CDR3 DNA sequence: TGCGCCAGCAGCTTGCTTGGACAGGGGGCGCGGGGCTACACCTTC.

The chain joins TRBV9 to TRBJ2-1; TRBD1 matches at 9 bases. The CDR3 runs 16 residues. The trim removed 0 bases at V and 7 bases at J, leaving 8 bases unmatched. Germline V lookup: CDR1 SGDLS, CDR2 YYNGEE. CDR3 sequence reads: CASSVAQQGASNEQFF. For the CDR3, the DNA is TGTGCCAGCAGCGTAGCTCAACAGGGGGCTAGTAATGAGCAGTTCTTC.

The chain joins TRBV7-2 to TRBJ1-4; D is possibly TRBD1 (5 bases). V was cut by 0 bases and J by 5 bases, with 7 bases left in between. The CDR3 runs 14 residues. The germline gives CDR1 SGHTA, CDR2 FQGNSA. CDR3 DNA: TGTGCCAGCAGCTTAGCGGGGCAGAATGAAAAACTGTTTTTT. This encodes CASSLAGQNEKLFF.